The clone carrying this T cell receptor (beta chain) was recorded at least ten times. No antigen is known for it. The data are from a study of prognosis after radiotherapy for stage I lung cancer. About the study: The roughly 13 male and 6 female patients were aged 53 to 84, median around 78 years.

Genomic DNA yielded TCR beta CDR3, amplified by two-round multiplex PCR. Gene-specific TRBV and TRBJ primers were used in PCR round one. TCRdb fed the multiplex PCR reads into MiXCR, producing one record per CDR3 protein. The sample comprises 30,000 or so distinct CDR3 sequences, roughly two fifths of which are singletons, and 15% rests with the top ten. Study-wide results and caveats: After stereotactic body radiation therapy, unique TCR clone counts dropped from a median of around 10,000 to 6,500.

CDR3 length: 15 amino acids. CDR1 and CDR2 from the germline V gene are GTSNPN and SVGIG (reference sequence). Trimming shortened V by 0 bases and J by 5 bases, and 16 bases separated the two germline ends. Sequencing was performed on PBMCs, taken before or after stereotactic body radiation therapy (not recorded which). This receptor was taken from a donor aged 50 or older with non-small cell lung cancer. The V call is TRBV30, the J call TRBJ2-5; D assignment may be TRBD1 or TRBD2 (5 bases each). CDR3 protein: CAWSVLWGPRETQYF. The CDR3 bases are TGTGCCTGGAGTGTACTCTGGGGACCTCGGGAGACCCAGTACTTC.